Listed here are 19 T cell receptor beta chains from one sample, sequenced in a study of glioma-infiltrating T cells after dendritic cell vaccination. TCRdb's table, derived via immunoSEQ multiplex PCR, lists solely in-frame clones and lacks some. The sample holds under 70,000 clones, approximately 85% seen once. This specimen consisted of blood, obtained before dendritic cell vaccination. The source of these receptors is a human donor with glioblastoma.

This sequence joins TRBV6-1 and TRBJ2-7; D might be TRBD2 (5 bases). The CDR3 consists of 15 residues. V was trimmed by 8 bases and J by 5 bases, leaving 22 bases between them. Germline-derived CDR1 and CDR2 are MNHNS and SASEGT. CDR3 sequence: CASHGGQPRPHEQYF. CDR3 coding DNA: TGTGCCAGCCATGGCGGGCAGCCCAGACCCCACGAGCAGTACTTC.

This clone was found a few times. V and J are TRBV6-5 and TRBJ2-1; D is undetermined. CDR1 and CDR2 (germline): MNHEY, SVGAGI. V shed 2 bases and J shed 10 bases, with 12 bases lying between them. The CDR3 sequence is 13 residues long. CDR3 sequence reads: CASSYPMAGEQFF. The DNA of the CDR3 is TGTGCCAGCAGTTACCCCATGGCAGGAGAGCAGTTCTTC.

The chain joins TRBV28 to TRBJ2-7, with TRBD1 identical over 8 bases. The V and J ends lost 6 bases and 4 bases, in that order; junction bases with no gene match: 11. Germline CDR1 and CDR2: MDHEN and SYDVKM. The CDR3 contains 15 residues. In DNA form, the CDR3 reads TGTGCCAGCAGGCCCGGGACAGGTATCTGGTACGAGCAGTACTTC. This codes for CASRPGTGIWYEQYF.

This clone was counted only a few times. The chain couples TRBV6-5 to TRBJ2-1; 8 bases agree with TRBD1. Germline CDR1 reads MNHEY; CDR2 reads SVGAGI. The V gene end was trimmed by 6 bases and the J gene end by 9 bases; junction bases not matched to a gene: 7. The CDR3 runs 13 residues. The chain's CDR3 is CASRGQAGSEQFF. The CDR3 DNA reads TGTGCCAGCAGGGGACAGGCGGGGAGTGAGCAGTTCTTC.

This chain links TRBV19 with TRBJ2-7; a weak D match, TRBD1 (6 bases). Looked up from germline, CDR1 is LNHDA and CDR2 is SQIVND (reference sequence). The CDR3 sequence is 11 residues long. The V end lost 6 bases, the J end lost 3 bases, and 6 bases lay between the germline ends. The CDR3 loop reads CASRQGYEQYF. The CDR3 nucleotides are TGTGCCAGTAGACAGGGCTACGAGCAGTACTTC.

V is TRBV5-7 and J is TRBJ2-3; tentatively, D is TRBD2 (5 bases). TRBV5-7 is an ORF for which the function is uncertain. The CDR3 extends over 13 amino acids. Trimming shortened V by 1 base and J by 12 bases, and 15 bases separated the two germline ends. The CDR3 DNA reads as TGTGCCAGCAGCTTGTACGGAGGCCCTACCCAGTATTTT. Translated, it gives CASSLYGGPTQYF.

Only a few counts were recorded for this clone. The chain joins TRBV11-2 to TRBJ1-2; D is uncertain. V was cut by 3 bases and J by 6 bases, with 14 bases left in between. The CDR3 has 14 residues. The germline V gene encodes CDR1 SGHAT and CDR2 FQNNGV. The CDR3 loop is CASSLSAGDNGYTF. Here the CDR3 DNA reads TGTGCCAGCAGCTTGAGTGCCGGGGATAATGGCTACACCTTC.

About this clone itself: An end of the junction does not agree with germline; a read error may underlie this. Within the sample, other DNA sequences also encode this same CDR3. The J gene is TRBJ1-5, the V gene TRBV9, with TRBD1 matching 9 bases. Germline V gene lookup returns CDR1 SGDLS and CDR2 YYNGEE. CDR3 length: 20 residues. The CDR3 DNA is TGTGCCAGCAGCGTCCCCCGACCGTGGGACAGGGTCTATAGCAATCAGCCCCAGCACTTT. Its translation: CASSVPRPWDRVYSNQPQHF.

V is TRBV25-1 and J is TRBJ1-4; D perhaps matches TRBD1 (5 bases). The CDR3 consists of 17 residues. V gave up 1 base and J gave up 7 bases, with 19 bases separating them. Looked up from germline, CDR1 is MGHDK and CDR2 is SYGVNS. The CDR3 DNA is TGTGCCAGCAGTGAATGGGGGAGGGCCGGGACGGGTGAAAAACTGTTTTTT. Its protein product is CASSEWGRAGTGEKLFF.

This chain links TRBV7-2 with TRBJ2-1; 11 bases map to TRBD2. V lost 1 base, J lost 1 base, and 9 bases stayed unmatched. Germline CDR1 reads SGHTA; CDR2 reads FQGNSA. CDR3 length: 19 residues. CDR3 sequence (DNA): TGTGCCAGCAGCTTAGTGGCCCTAGCGGGGGGCCATTCCTACAATGAGCAGTTCTTC. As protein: CASSLVALAGGHSYNEQFF.

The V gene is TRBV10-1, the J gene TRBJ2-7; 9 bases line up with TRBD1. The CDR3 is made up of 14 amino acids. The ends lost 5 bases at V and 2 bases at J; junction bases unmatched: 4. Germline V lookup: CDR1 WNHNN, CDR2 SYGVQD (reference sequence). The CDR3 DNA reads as TGCGCCAGCAGTTCGACAGGGGGGCCCTACGAGCAGTACTTC. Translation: CASSSTGGPYEQYF.

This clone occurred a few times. The CDR3 nucleotides read TGTGCCATCAGTGACTCCACGACCGAGCGCTATGGCTACACCTTC. This sequence encodes CAISDSTTERYGYTF. The genes are TRBV10-3 and TRBJ1-2; D not certain. The CDR3 has 15 amino acids. Germline V gives CDR1 ENHRY, CDR2 SYGVKD. V was shortened by 3 bases and J by 4 bases, with 15 bases between the two germline ends.

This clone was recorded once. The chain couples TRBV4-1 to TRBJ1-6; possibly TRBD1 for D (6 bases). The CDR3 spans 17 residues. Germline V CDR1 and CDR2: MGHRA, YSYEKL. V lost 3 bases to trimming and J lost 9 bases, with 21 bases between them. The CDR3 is CASSQESQGFRGSPLHF. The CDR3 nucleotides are TGCGCCAGCAGCCAGGAAAGTCAGGGGTTCCGGGGTTCACCCCTCCACTTT.

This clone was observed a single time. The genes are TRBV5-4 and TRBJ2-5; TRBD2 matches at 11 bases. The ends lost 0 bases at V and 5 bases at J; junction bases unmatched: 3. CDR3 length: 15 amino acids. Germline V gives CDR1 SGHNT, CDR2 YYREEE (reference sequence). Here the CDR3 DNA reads TGTGCCAGCAGCTTGGAACTAGCGGGGGTTGAGACCCAGTACTTC. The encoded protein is CASSLELAGVETQYF.

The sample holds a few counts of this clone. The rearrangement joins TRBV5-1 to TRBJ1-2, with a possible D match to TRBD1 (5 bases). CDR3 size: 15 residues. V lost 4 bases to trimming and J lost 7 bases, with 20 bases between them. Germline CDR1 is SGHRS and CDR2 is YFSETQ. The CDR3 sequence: CASSPGGASGVGYTF. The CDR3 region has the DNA TGCGCCAGCAGCCCGGGCGGGGCATCGGGGGTTGGCTACACCTTC.

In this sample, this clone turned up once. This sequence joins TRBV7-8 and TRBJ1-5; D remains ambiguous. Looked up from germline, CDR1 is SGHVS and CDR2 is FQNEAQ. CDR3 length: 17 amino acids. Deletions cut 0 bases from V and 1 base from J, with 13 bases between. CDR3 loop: CASSLAVAGLSNQPQHF. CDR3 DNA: TGTGCCAGCAGCTTAGCGGTTGCGGGGTTGAGCAATCAGCCCCAGCATTTT.

CDR3 sequence reads: CASKGTGRISYNSPLHF. The DNA for the CDR3 is TGTGCCAGCAAGGGGACAGGGAGGATCTCCTATAATTCACCCCTCCACTTT. The chain couples TRBV2 to TRBJ1-6; TRBD1 matches 9 bases. This CDR3 is built from 17 residues. Per germline, CDR1 SNHLY and CDR2 FYNNEI. With 7 bases clipped from V and 0 bases from J, the junction kept 7 bases outside the gene matches.

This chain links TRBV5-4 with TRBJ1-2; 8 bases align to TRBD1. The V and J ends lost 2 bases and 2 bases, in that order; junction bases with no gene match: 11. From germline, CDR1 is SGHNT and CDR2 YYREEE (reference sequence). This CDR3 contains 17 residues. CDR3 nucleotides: TGTGCCAGCAGCTTAAAGGCATTAAGACAGGGGAACTATGGCTACACCTTC. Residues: CASSLKALRQGNYGYTF.

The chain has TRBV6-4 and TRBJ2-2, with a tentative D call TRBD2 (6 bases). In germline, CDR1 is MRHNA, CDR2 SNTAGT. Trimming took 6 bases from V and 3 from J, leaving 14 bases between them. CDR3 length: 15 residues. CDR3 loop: CASSPMTSHTGELFF. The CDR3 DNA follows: TGTGCCAGCAGCCCCATGACTAGTCACACCGGGGAGCTGTTTTTT.